A selection of T cell receptor beta chains follows, all from one sample in a study of spatial heterogeneity in lung cancer. In TCRdb, the 5' RACE reads were re-called with MiXCR into one record per CDR3 protein. Of about 38,000 distinct CDR3 sequences listed, 5.2% are singletons. This sample comprised PBMCs, obtained at surgery. The receptors were gathered from a female donor with early-stage non-small cell lung cancer. CDR3s include the opening cysteine and the closing phenylalanine or tryptophan. The D gene is left open where the match is weak. Not all rows give a size; the values are once, few, many and, for expanded clones, a class.

j_call	clone_size	v_call	d_call	cdr3_nt	cdr3_aa
TRBJ1-1	-	TRBV7-2	-	TGTGCCAGCAGCTTAGAGGCAGGGAGGGGATACACTGAAGCTTTCTTT	CASSLEAGRGYTEAFF
TRBJ2-1	many	TRBV5-1	TRBD2	TGCGCCAGCAGCTTTGTTAGCGGGCGCGAAAATGAGCAGTTCTTC	CASSFVSGRENEQFF
TRBJ2-1	few	TRBV2	TRBD2	TGTGCCAGCAGTGAAAGGCTAGCGGGGGGGGTTGAGCAGTTCTTC	CASSERLAGGVEQFF
TRBJ1-1	-	TRBV6-6	TRBD1	TGTGCCAGCAGTCAGCTGGACAGGGTGCCTATGGAAGCTTTCTTT	CASSQLDRVPMEAFF
TRBJ2-3	many	TRBV12-3/TRBV12-4	TRBD2	TGTGCCAGCAGTTTCCCTAGCGGGGGGCCTCCCGTTTCCGATACGCAGTATTTT	CASSFPSGGPPVSDTQYF
TRBJ2-2	many	TRBV5-1	-	TGCGCCAGCAGGTCTCAGCTGACGGGGAACACCGGGGAGCTGTTTTTT	CASRSQLTGNTGELFF
TRBJ1-5	many	TRBV12-3/TRBV12-4	-	TGTGCCAGCAGTTTACAGGGAGGGAATCAGCCCCAGCATTTT	CASSLQGGNQPQHF
TRBJ2-7	few	TRBV19	-	TGTGCCAGTGCCAGGGTCCCCTCCTACGAGCAGTACTTC	CASARVPSYEQYF
TRBJ2-3	many	TRBV5-4	-	TGTGCCAGCAGCGTCCCGGGGGCGGCAGATACGCAGTATTTT	CASSVPGAADTQYF
TRBJ1-1	many	TRBV4-2	-	TGTGCCAGCAGCCAAGGAATTCCTGGCGAAGCTTTCTTT	CASSQGIPGEAFF
TRBJ2-1	many	TRBV29-1	-	TGCAGCGTTGAGATCGGCGGGCACTACAATGAGCAGTTCTTC	CSVEIGGHYNEQFF
TRBJ2-3	many	TRBV27	TRBD1	TGTGCCAGCACCTCAGGGGGCCTCGATACGCAGTATTTT	CASTSGGLDTQYF
TRBJ1-4	many	TRBV27	-	TGTGCCAGCAGTTTAGTTCTGGGACACCTTGAAAAACTGTTTTTT	CASSLVLGHLEKLFF
TRBJ1-5	many	TRBV2	TRBD1	TGTGCCAGTAAGGACAGGGCGAGAGGCAATCAGCCCCAGCATTTT	CASKDRARGNQPQHF
TRBJ2-2	-	TRBV6-4	-	TGTGCCAGCAGGAAGCACACCGGGGAGCTGTTTTTT	CASRKHTGELFF
TRBJ2-2	many	TRBV2	TRBD1	TGTGCCAGCAGAGGACTTGGGACAGTGAACACCGGGGAGCTGTTTTTT	CASRGLGTVNTGELFF
TRBJ2-1	many	TRBV11-2	-	TGTGCCAGCAGCCTCAACCCGGACAGCTACAATGAGCAGTTCTTC	CASSLNPDSYNEQFF
TRBJ2-2	many	TRBV20-1	-	TGCAGTGCTAGAATCGGGGCGAACACCGGGGAGCTGTTTTTT	CSARIGANTGELFF
TRBJ1-4	many	TRBV7-2	TRBD1	TGTGCCAGCAGCTCAGGGGGAGGAGCCGGTAATGAAAAACTGTTTTTT	CASSSGGGAGNEKLFF
TRBJ1-3	many	TRBV25-1	-	TGTGCCAGCAGTGCCGATGCGGGGGTCCGAAACACCATATATTTT	CASSADAGVRNTIYF
TRBJ1-6	many	TRBV20-1	-	TGCAGTGCTAGAGATCCCGAGGAGGGGCAGGATAATTCACCCCTCCACTTT	CSARDPEEGQDNSPLHF
TRBJ2-1	many	TRBV20-1	TRBD1	TGCAGTGCTAACAGGGGGCTATCCAATGAGCAGTTCTTC	CSANRGLSNEQFF
TRBJ1-4	many	TRBV4-2	-	TGTGCCAGCAGCCAAGATATAGCCGCAACTAATGAAAAACTGTTTTTT	CASSQDIAATNEKLFF
TRBJ2-1	few	TRBV18	TRBD2	TGTGCCAGCTCACCACCGAAGAGCGGGGGCTACAATGAGCAGTTCTTC	CASSPPKSGGYNEQFF